The next 2 T cell receptor beta chains were all read from a single sample in a study of response to subunit inactivated influenza vaccine. TCRdb re-called the RT-PCR reads through MiXCR, storing one row per CDR3 protein. The table lists some 850,000 distinct CDR3 sequences, less than 20% of them singletons. The specimen comprised PBMCs from blood, sampled roughly 5 days after vaccination. These receptors all stem from a man aged 50-59 years who received an inactivated influenza vaccine.

This clonotype has a handful of counts. V and J are TRBV29-1 and TRBJ2-1; TRBD1 agrees at 9 bases. J was trimmed by 2 bases and V by 3 bases; bases with no gene match: 11. Germline CDR1 reads SQVTM; CDR2 reads ANQGSEA. This CDR3 is built from 17 residues. CDR3 sequence (DNA): TGCAGCGTTGAGGGAGACCGGGACAGGGAAACCTACAATGAGCAGTTCTTC. Protein: CSVEGDRDRETYNEQFF.

The sample holds a few counts of this clonotype. This sequence joins TRBV5-6 and TRBJ2-3; a possible D gene is TRBD2 (7 bases). The CDR3 covers 14 residues. Trimming took off 1 base at V and 8 bases at J, with 14 bases between the two ends. CDR1 is SGHDT, CDR2 YYEEEE, per germline. The CDR3, as DNA: TGTGCCAGCAGCTTGTCGGGGGGCGGAGGTACGCAGTATTTT. Protein product: CASSLSGGGGTQYF.